The next 13 T cell receptor beta chains were all read from a single sample in a study of blood T cell repertoires in COVID-19 (dated by TCRdb to between 2020 and 2021). Library preparation employed the immunoSEQ multiplex PCR assay. Drawn from immuneACCESS, this table holds only the in-frame rearrangements with V and J called that TCRdb kept. Clones are partly lost; checked studies trace under half to an unresolved V gene and leave the rest unexplained. In this sample the table shows 200,000 to 250,000 clones, roughly 85% of which occur a single time. The top ten hold 3% to 4.5% of the sample. Sequencing input: PBMCs or T cells enriched from blood (not recorded which). The receptors shown here come from a woman in her thirties or forties with acute COVID-19.

This clone was detected a few times. This chain connects TRBV5-5 to TRBJ2-1; perhaps TRBD1 as D (5 bases). The germline CDR1 and CDR2 sequences are SGHKS and YYEKEE (reference sequence). V shed 0 bases and J shed 2 bases, with 12 bases lying between them. The CDR3 spans 16 residues. The CDR3 DNA reads as TGTGCCAGCAGCTTGGACGACAGATATACCTACAATGAGCAGTTCTTC. The encoded protein is CASSLDDRYTYNEQFF.

This chain uses TRBV7-9 with TRBJ1-2; tentatively, D is TRBD1 (5 bases). This CDR3 is built from 16 residues. V lost 6 bases and J 4 bases, leaving 21 bases between the germline ends. The germline V gene has CDR1 SEHNR and CDR2 FQNEAQ (reference sequence). CDR3 residues: CASSGRKVGPGYGYTF. In nucleotides, the CDR3 is TGTGCCAGCAGTGGTAGGAAAGTGGGGCCTGGCTATGGCTACACCTTC.

Only a few counts were recorded for this clone. The rearrangement uses TRBV7-9 and TRBJ2-7, with D possibly matching TRBD1 (5 bases). V was trimmed by 4 bases and J by 5 bases, leaving 9 bases between them. This CDR3 has 12 amino acids. In germline, CDR1 is SEHNR, CDR2 FQNEAQ (reference sequence). The CDR3 here is CASSSRVNEQYF. The CDR3 bases are TGTGCCAGCAGCTCCAGGGTAAACGAGCAGTACTTC. The full variable domain, its missing parts supplied by reference TRBV7-9 and TRBJ2-7, is DTGVSQNPRHKITKRGQNVTFRCDPISEHNRLYWYRQTLGQGPEFLTYFQNEAQLEKSRLLSDRFSAERPKGSFSTLEIQRTEQGDSAMYLCASSSRVNEQYFGPGTRLTVT.

The chain uses TRBV3-1 (or the pseudogene TRBV3-2) and TRBJ2-2; D call uncertain. The V end was cut by 4 bases, the J end by 1 base, with 4 bases between. The germline V gene has CDR1 LGHDT and CDR2 YNNKEL (reference sequence). CDR3 length equals 13 residues. Here the CDR3 DNA reads TGTGCCAGCAGCCGTCTGAACACCGGGGAGCTGTTTTTT. Its translation: CASSRLNTGELFF.

V is TRBV18 and J is TRBJ1-3; D gene unclear. V was trimmed by 6 bases and J by 0 bases, leaving 12 bases between them. The CDR3 consists of 15 residues. The V gene's germline CDR1 is KGHSH and CDR2 LQKENI. The CDR3 bases are TGTGCCAGCTCCCCTCAGTCTTACTCTGGAAACACCATATATTTT. It is translated as CASSPQSYSGNTIYF.

In DNA, the CDR3 is TGTGCCACCAACAGGGGGGGGGAAAATACTGAAGCTTTCTTT. It translates to CATNRGGENTEAFF. The chain employs TRBV19 and TRBJ1-1, with 8 bases lining up with TRBD1. Germline trimming cut 10 bases from V and 5 bases from J; bases unmatched to any gene: 12. In germline, CDR1 is LNHDA, CDR2 SQIVND (reference sequence). CDR3 length: 14 amino acids.

The J gene is TRBJ1-2, the V gene TRBV5-1, with TRBD1 matching 7 bases. The CDR3 has 15 residues. The germline gives CDR1 SGHRS, CDR2 YFSETQ. Trimming at V came to 4 bases and at J to 6 bases, leaving 12 bases not matched to a gene. DNA for the CDR3: TGCGCCAGCAGCACATTCCTTGACAGGGAAGATGGCTACACCTTC. As protein: CASSTFLDREDGYTF. The full variable domain, its missing parts supplied by reference TRBV5-1 and TRBJ1-2, is KAGVTQTPRYLIKTRGQQVTLSCSPISGHRSVSWYQQTPGQGLQFLFEYFSETQRNKGNFPGRFSGRQFSNSRSEMNVSTLELGDSALYLCASSTFLDREDGYTFGSGTRLTVV.

The rearrangement links TRBV18 to TRBJ1-4; TRBD1 might be the D (6 bases). CDR1 and CDR2 (germline): KGHSH, LQKENI. This CDR3 has 17 residues. The ends were cut back, 6 bases at V and 0 bases at J, with 17 bases in the middle. CDR3 region: CASSPTGQIATNEKLFF. CDR3 bases: TGTGCCAGCTCCCCCACAGGGCAGATTGCAACTAATGAAAAACTGTTTTTT.

The V call is TRBV6-2 or TRBV6-3, the J call TRBJ2-1, with a possible D match to TRBD2 (5 bases). The germline V gene encodes CDR1 MNHEY and CDR2 SVGEGT. V lost 0 bases and J 5 bases, leaving 8 bases between the germline ends. The CDR3 runs to 14 residues. The CDR3 reads CASSYSRANNEQFF. In nucleotides, the CDR3 is TGTGCCAGCAGTTACTCGAGGGCTAACAATGAGCAGTTCTTC.

This rearrangement joins TRBV14 to TRBJ1-2; 7 bases map to TRBD1. Trimming took 6 bases from V and 2 from J; bases not matched to a gene: 6. This CDR3 spans 14 amino acids. CDR1 SGHDN and CDR2 FVKESK come from the germline V gene. CDR3 sequence: CASSPPGQNYGYTF. The CDR3 nucleotides read TGTGCCAGCAGTCCTCCGGGACAGAACTATGGCTACACCTTC.

J is TRBJ1-2 and V is TRBV5-4; 7 nucleotides align to TRBD1. The junction had 11 bases not matched to a gene; V was cut back by 5 bases and J by 1 base. Germline V gene sequence: CDR1 SGHNT, CDR2 YYREEE (reference sequence). CDR3 size: 16 residues. Here the CDR3 DNA reads TGTGCCAGCAGAGCCGACAGGGCTACCTATAACTATGGCTACACCTTC. The encoded protein is CASRADRATYNYGYTF. Using reference TRBV5-4 and TRBJ1-2 for the parts outside the CDR3, the full variable domain is ETGVTQSPTHLIKTRGQQVTLRCSSQSGHNTVSWYQQALGQGPQFIFQYYREEENGRGNFPPRFSGLQFPNYSSELNVNALELDDSALYLCASRADRATYNYGYTFGSGTRLTVV.

As regards this clone: At one boundary the junction diverges from the germline segment, which might be a read error. DNA of the CDR3: TGTGCCAGCAGCTATGACAGGGTGAACAACTATGGCTGCACCTTC. Its protein is CASSYDRVNNYGCTF. The chain recombines TRBV5-6 with TRBJ1-2, with TRBD1 matching over 7 bases. The CDR3 is made up of 15 amino acids. Germline-derived CDR1 and CDR2 are SGHDT and YYEEEE.

V usage is TRBV9 and J usage is TRBJ2-1; 9 nucleotides align to TRBD1. The germline gives CDR1 SGDLS, CDR2 YYNGEE. V gave up 8 bases and J gave up 5 bases; unmatched junction bases: 11. The CDR3 covers 15 residues. The DNA of the CDR3 is TGTGCCAGTGCCTCCGGGACAGGGTCTAACAATGAGCAGTTCTTC. Its translation is CASASGTGSNNEQFF.